The 4 T cell receptor beta chains below come from one sample, sequenced in a study of shared clonotypes between healthy human individuals (dated by TCRdb to 2020 to 2021). Library creation used the immunoSEQ multiplex PCR assay. This is the immuneACCESS table as TCRdb keeps it, with only in-frame sequences that have V and J called. A part of the clones is gone; compared with another copy, unresolved V genes explain less than half, and the rest is unexplained. The sample contains under 850,000 clones, 55% to 80% of them found a single time. Roughly 1.8% of the sample rests with the top ten. Sequenced input: memory CD4+ T cells sorted from blood. The sample's cell subset or site label is to be understood as: CD45RA-negative fraction. These receptors were collected from a woman between 25 and 40 years old in good health.

The J gene is TRBJ2-1, the V gene TRBV10-2, with D possibly called TRBD1 or TRBD2 (5 bases each). This CDR3 contains 15 residues. Germline V gene lookup returns CDR1 WSHSY and CDR2 SAAADI. V lost 6 bases and J lost 1, with 13 bases in between. CDR3 in amino acids: CASRPGTGSYNEQFF. CDR3 DNA sequence: TGCGCCAGCAGGCCCGGGACGGGGTCCTACAATGAGCAGTTCTTC.

The V and J genes are TRBV19 and TRBJ1-2, with D possibly being TRBD1 (6 bases). With 5 bases removed from V and 7 bases from J, the gap between germline ends came to 26 bases. The CDR3 extends over 17 amino acids. Germline V lookup: CDR1 LNHDA, CDR2 SQIVND (reference sequence). This CDR3 reads CASSPFRGGQEVRGYTF. CDR3 sequence (DNA): TGTGCCAGTAGTCCATTTCGCGGGGGGCAAGAAGTCCGTGGCTACACCTTC.

V is TRBV6-1 and J is TRBJ1-1, with D possibly TRBD1 on 6 matching bases. CDR3 size: 12 residues. Germline CDR1 MNHNS, CDR2 SASEGT. Deletions cut 6 bases from V and 3 bases from J, with 8 bases between. CDR3 in DNA: TGTGCCAGCAGACGGACAGACACTGAAGCTTTCTTT. As protein: CASRRTDTEAFF.

The chain links TRBV2 to TRBJ2-1; D is unresolved. The CDR3 runs 21 residues. In germline, CDR1 is SNHLY, CDR2 FYNNEI. With 1 base removed from V and 8 bases from J, the gap between germline ends came to 33 bases. The DNA of the CDR3 is TGTGCCAGCAGTGAAGTGCAGGCGATACAAAATTGGTTATCGGCACCCGATGAGCAGTTCTTC. Protein: CASSEVQAIQNWLSAPDEQFF.